The T cell receptor beta chain described here comes from a study of T cell clonality in common variable immunodeficiency. This clone was counted at least ten times. The read halts 3 residues ahead of the CDR3 end, with the missing end drawn from the germline J gene. Clones were read by immunoSEQ multiplex PCR, and TCRdb kept only the in-frame ones, dropping some. The sample presents 42,000 or so clones, none singletons. Trimming shortened V by 4 bases and J by 6 bases, and 10 bases separated the two germline ends. CDR1 DFQATT and CDR2 SNEGSKA come from the germline V gene (reference sequence). The CDR3 contains 11 residues.

The sample was peripheral blood mononuclear cells. The clonotype originates from a person aged 18-70 years in good health. The J gene is TRBJ2-7, the V gene TRBV20-1; weak D call: TRBD1 (5 bases). The CDR3 bases that were read are TGCAGTGCTAAGGGGCTCCTCGAG. It translates to CSAKGLLE. The whole CDR3 sequence reads CSAKGLLEQYF.